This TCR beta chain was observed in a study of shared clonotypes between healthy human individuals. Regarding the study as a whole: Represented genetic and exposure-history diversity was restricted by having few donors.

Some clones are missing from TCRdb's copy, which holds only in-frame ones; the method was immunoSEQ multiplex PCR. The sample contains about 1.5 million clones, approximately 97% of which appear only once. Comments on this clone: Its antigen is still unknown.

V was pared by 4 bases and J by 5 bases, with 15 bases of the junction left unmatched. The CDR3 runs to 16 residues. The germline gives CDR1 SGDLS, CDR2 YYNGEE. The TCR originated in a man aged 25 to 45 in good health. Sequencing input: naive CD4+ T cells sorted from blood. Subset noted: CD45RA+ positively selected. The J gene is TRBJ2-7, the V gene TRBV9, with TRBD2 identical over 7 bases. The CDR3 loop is CASSPEWEGSGHEQYF. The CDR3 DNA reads TGTGCCAGCAGCCCTGAATGGGAGGGTTCGGGCCACGAGCAGTACTTC.